Below, 12 T cell receptor beta chains from the same sample are listed, as sequenced in a study of cytomegalovirus exposure and HLA in healthy donors. The method was immunoSEQ multiplex PCR; TCRdb's version includes in-frame clones alone and lacks a portion of them. The sample includes about 150,000 clones, less than 90% of them seen just once. Sequencing used PBMCs. These TCRs come from a man younger than 35 in good health and CMV-seropositive.

The chain recombines TRBV19 with TRBJ2-2, with 7 bases that match TRBD1. CDR3 length equals 17 residues. Germline V gene data show CDR1 as LNHDA and CDR2 as SQIVND (reference sequence). The junction had 8 bases not matched to a gene; V was cut back by 0 bases and J by 4 bases. The CDR3 nucleotides are TGTGCCAGTAGTATAGATCGGGTGAGGGGGCTCACCGGGGAGCTGTTTTTT. Protein product: CASSIDRVRGLTGELFF.

This chain uses TRBV18 with TRBJ1-1, with 7 bases aligning to TRBD1. Germline-derived CDR1 and CDR2 are KGHSH and LQKENI. V lost 3 bases to trimming and J lost 4 bases; unmatched junction nucleotides: 2. The CDR3 runs 13 residues. DNA for the CDR3: TGTGCCAGCTCACCGGGACAGTTCACTGAAGCTTTCTTT. Residues: CASSPGQFTEAFF.

The CDR3 DNA reads TGTGCCAGCAGACTACCGCTGGGGGGCTACAATGAGCAGTTCTTC. Translated: CASRLPLGGYNEQFF. J is TRBJ2-1 and V is TRBV6-5; a possible D gene is TRBD2 (6 bases). The V gene's germline CDR1 is MNHEY and CDR2 SVGAGI. The CDR3 contains 15 residues. The germline V and J ends were trimmed by 6 bases and 3 bases, with 15 bases remaining between them.

This clone was picked up one time. The chain recombines TRBV7-3 with TRBJ1-3; D unresolved. V lost 1 base and J lost 6, with 10 bases in between. Germline CDR1 and CDR2: SGHTA and FQGTGA. CDR3 length equals 14 residues. The CDR3 DNA reads TGTGCCAGCAGCTTAAGTCCCGGGGAAAACACCATATATTTT. Translation: CASSLSPGENTIYF.

This clone has only one observation. The chain couples TRBV6-5 to TRBJ2-7; D is perhaps TRBD2 (6 bases). Germline V CDR1 and CDR2: MNHEY, SVGAGI. This CDR3 is 14 amino acids long. V was shortened by 5 bases and J by 3 bases, with 14 bases between the two germline ends. Here the CDR3 DNA reads TGTGCCAGCAGTCGACTAGGCGGGTTCTACGAGCAGTACTTC. Protein product: CASSRLGGFYEQYF.

The chain is built from TRBV6-5 and TRBJ2-1; tentatively, D is TRBD2 (6 bases). V was pared by 6 bases and J by 7 bases, with 16 bases between. Germline assignment: CDR1 MNHEY and CDR2 SVGAGI. The CDR3 totals 14 residues. The CDR3 reads CASSADRAGNEQFF. The CDR3 DNA reads as TGTGCCAGCAGCGCAGATCGGGCGGGGAATGAGCAGTTCTTC.

This chain uses TRBV9 with TRBJ2-5; 9 nucleotides align to TRBD1. V was clipped by 2 bases and J by 5 bases; unmatched bases: 10. The CDR3 runs to 16 residues. Germline V gene lookup returns CDR1 SGDLS and CDR2 YYNGEE. This CDR3 reads CASSVTDRGGRETQYF. The CDR3 DNA reads as TGTGCCAGCAGCGTGACGGACAGGGGAGGTAGGGAGACCCAGTACTTC.

This clone was detected once. The DNA for the CDR3 is TGTGCCAGCAGCTTATCCCCCTTCGGGGGGGGGTACACCGGGGAGCTGTTTTTT. Protein product: CASSLSPFGGGYTGELFF. V and J are TRBV7-3 and TRBJ2-2, with 8 bases aligning to TRBD2. J lost 3 bases, V lost 2 bases, and 11 bases had no gene match. The CDR3 covers 18 residues. From germline, CDR1 is SGHTA and CDR2 FQGTGA.

This chain connects TRBV7-2 to TRBJ2-7, with a possible D match to TRBD1 (6 bases). The CDR3 has 14 residues. Per germline, CDR1 SGHTA and CDR2 FQGNSA. V was cut by 1 base and J by 6 bases, with 13 bases left in between. The CDR3 reads CASSLGTGSGEQYF. The DNA for the CDR3 is TGTGCCAGCAGCTTAGGTACAGGGTCGGGCGAGCAGTACTTC.

This sequence joins TRBV4-1 and TRBJ2-3, with a tentative D call TRBD1 (5 bases). Looked up from germline, CDR1 is MGHRA and CDR2 is YSYEKL. V dropped 5 bases and J dropped 1 base, with 16 bases sitting between them. This CDR3 region has 16 residues. This CDR3 is CASSGRAASGTDTQYF. As DNA, the CDR3 is TGCGCCAGCAGCGGCAGGGCGGCCTCGGGCACAGATACGCAGTATTTT.

V gene TRBV10-3 combines with J gene TRBJ1-5; D possibly corresponds to TRBD1 (5 bases). Trimming removed 3 bases from V and 2 bases from J, with 5 bases in between. This CDR3 contains 13 residues. Germline V gene sequence: CDR1 ENHRY, CDR2 SYGVKD. The CDR3 loop is CAISEGGNQPQHF. The CDR3 DNA reads as TGTGCCATCAGTGAAGGGGGCAATCAGCCCCAGCATTTT.

The rearrangement joins TRBV11-3 to TRBJ1-3; D is ambiguous. The CDR3 consists of 14 residues. Trimming cost V 2 bases and J 2 bases, with 7 bases left between them. Germline V CDR1 and CDR2: SGHNT, YENEEA. Here the CDR3 reads CASSLSPTGNTIYF. The DNA of the CDR3 is TGTGCCAGCAGCTTAAGCCCGACTGGAAACACCATATATTTT.